This record looks at one T cell receptor beta chain sequence and its context. Its antigen has not been determined. The sample holds no much larger clone one base away, and base qualities are not on file. Healthy HIV-negative adults with no recently reported acute infections or vaccinations were included as donors. All donors were Caucasian adults living in Nashville, Tennessee, USA. For unsorted samples, some 87 million PBMCs were counted, and genomic DNA was extracted using the QIAamp DNA Blood Mini kit. Blood was obtained by leukapheresis, after which PBMCs were separated by Ficoll-Histopaque density gradient centrifugation and cryopreserved in liquid nitrogen vapor phase. TCR CDR3 regions were amplified from genomic DNA by multiplex PCR using the deep immunoSEQ assay. For each cell subset, the extracted genomic DNA was distributed evenly across all wells of several immunoSEQ 96-well plates, and each plate served as one replicate. For unsorted PBMC, 300 to 350 ng genomic DNA, equal to approximately 30,000 T cell genomes, was loaded into each replicate PCR. Ten immunoSEQ deep assay plates were used to sequence the unsorted PBMC genomic DNA. Purified libraries were quantified with a Qubit 3.0 fluorometer, sized on a Bioanalyzer 2100, and re-quantified with the KAPA Library Quantification kit. A separate single-read 150-cycle Illumina NextSeq 550 flow cell was used to sequence each immunoSEQ 96-well plate. Turning to the authors' computational methods: Because only junctional sequences without quality scores were contained in the immunoSEQ output, filtering matching that applied to full-length reads could not be performed. Sequences were annotated with PyIR, a Python wrapper for IgBLAST v1.9, and V/J genes and CDR3 were assigned using IMGT germline references. Reads with weak V/J assignments (E-value above 1e-6), missing CDR3, stop codons, out-of-frame junctions, or ambiguous translated residues were removed. A V3J clonotype was defined by an identical inferred V gene, J gene, and CDR3 amino acid sequence. The percentage overlap between two repertoires was calculated by dividing the number of shared unique clonotypes by the size of the smaller repertoire. Richness of each repertoire was evaluated using RTK rarefaction, the Chao1 estimator, and Recon v2.1 estimates of unobserved clonotypes. Here the immuneACCESS table is served through TCRdb, limited to in-frame sequences with V and J called. Missing clones are a known gap in these copies; in checked studies unresolved V genes cover under half, and the rest lacks a known reason. V and J calls and clone size are given by that table; D and trimming were obtained from the DNA. The sample table records fewer than 600,000 clones; approximately 79% of these occur just once. The top ten clones comprise approximately 13% of the sample.

The V end gives up 0 bases and the J end 4 bases, leaving 4 bases in the junction not matched to a gene. Taken from the germline V gene (reference sequence), the CDR1 and CDR2 loops are SGHNT and YYREEE. The CDR3 goes from the cysteine to the phenylalanine over 16 residues. Only the CDR3 part of the read is kept: 48 bases, read in frame from the first base. The sample originates from a study of shared clonotypes between healthy human individuals (dated by TCRdb to the early 2020s). About the investigation overall: The cohort comprised two women and a few men aged 18 to 49 years. To estimate repertoire size and how much clonotype sharing occurs between individuals, the study deeply sequenced the blood TCR repertoires of roughly 5 healthy adults. To increase sequencing depth and limit assay-specific biases, TCR repertoire library preparation and sequencing were carried out by different laboratories using diverse techniques. Per donor, leukapheresis produced somewhere between about 0.94 and 10 billion PBMCs. Summary of the overall study and its limitations: Only blood was sampled, and tissue TCR repertoires likely differ from those in blood. Pairwise subsampling led to the expectation that sequencing depth would affect the degree of clonotype sharing among donors. Because the study included only a small number of donors, the genetic and exposure-history diversity represented was limited.

This chain is built from TRBV5-4 and TRBJ2-2; a stretch of 9 junction bases matches TRBD2. Material for sequencing was PBMCs. The clonotype was recovered from a woman in her thirties or forties in good health. Some clones in this sample may be carry-over from other donors' samples. The DNA sequence is TGTGCCAGCAGCTTGGGGGCTAGCGGGGCCACCGGGGAGCTGTTTTTT. It translates as CASSLGASGATGELFF.